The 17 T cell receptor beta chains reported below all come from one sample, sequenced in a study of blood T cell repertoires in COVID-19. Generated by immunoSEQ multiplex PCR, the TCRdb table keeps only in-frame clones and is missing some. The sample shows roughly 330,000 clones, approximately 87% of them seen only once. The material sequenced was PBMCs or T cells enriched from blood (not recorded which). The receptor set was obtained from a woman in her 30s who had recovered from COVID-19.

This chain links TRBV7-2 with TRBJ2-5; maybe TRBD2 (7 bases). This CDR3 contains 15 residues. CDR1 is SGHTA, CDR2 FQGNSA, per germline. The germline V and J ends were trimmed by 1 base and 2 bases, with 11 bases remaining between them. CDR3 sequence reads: CASSLGGGAQETQYF. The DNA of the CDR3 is TGTGCCAGCAGCTTAGGAGGGGGGGCGCAAGAGACCCAGTACTTC.

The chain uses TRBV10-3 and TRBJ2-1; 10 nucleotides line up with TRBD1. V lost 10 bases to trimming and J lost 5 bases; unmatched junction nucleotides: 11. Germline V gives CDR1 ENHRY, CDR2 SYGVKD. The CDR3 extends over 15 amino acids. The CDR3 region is CATEPPGQGHNEQFF. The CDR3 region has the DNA TGTGCCACCGAGCCCCCGGGACAGGGGCACAATGAGCAGTTCTTC.

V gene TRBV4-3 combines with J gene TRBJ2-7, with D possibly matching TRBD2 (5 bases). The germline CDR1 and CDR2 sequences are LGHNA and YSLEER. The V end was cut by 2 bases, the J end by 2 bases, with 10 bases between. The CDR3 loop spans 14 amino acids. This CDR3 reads CASSQTEEAYEQYF. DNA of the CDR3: TGCGCCAGCAGCCAAACTGAGGAGGCCTACGAGCAGTACTTC.

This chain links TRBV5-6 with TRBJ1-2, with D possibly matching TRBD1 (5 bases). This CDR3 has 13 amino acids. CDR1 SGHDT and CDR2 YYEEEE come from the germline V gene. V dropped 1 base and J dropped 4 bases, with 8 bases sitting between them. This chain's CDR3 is CASSLRGSYGYTF. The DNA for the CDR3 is TGTGCCAGCAGCTTGAGGGGCAGCTATGGCTACACCTTC. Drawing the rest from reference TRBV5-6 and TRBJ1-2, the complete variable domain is DAGVTQSPTHLIKTRGQQVTLRCSPKSGHDTVSWYQQALGQGPQFIFQYYEEEERQRGNFPDRFSGHQFPNYSSELNVNALLLGDSALYLCASSLRGSYGYTFGSGTRLTVV.

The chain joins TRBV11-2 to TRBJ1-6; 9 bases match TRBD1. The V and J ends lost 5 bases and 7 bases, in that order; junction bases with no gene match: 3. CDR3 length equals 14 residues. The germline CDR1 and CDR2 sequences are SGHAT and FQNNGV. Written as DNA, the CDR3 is TGTGCCAGCAGCGCGACAGGGGGGAATTCACCCCTCCACTTT. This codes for CASSATGGNSPLHF.

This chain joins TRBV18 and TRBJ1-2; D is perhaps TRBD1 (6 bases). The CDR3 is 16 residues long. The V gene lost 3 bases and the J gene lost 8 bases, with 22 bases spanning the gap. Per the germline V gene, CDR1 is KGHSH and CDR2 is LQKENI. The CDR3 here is CASSPGSGHLEEGYTF. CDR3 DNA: TGTGCCAGCTCACCGGGATCGGGACACCTTGAAGAAGGCTACACCTTC.

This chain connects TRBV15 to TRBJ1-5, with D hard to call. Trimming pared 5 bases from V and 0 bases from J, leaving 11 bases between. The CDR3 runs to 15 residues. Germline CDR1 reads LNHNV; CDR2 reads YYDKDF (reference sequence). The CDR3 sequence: CATSRGRDSNQPQHF. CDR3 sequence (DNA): TGTGCCACCAGCCGGGGAAGGGATAGCAATCAGCCCCAGCATTTT.

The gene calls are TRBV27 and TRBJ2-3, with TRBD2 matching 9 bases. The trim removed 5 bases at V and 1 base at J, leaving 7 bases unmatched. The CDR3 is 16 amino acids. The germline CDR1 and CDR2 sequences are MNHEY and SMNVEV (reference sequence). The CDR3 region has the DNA TGTGCCAGCAGTCCATATAGCGGGGGAGGCACAGATACGCAGTATTTT. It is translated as CASSPYSGGGTDTQYF.

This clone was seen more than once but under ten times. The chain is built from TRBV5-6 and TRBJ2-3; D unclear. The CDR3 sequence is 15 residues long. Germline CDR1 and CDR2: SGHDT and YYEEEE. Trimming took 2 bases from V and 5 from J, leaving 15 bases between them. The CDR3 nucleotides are TGTGCCAGCAGCTTATATTTGCGGTTGGGAGATACGCAGTATTTT. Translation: CASSLYLRLGDTQYF.

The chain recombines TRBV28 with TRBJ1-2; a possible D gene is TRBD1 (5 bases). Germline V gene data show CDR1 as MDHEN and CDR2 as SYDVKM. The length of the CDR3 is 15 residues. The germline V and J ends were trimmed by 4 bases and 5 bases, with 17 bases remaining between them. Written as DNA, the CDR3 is TGTGCCAGCAGTTGGTTGCGGGGGTCACGGTATGGCTACACCTTC. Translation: CASSWLRGSRYGYTF.

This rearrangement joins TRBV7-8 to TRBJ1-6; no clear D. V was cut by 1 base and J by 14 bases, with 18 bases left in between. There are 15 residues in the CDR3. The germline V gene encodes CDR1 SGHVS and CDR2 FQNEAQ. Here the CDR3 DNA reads TGTGCCAGCAGCTTAGTATCTCAGTCTTCGGGGACCCTCCACTTT. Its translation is CASSLVSQSSGTLHF.

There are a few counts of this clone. The CDR3 loop is CASSESKPTGEQFF. In DNA, the CDR3 is TGCGCCAGCAGTGAGTCGAAACCTACCGGTGAGCAGTTCTTC. The V and J genes are TRBV10-1 and TRBJ2-1; D uncertain. Germline V gene lookup returns CDR1 WNHNN and CDR2 SYGVQD (reference sequence). With 0 bases removed from V and 9 bases from J, the gap between germline ends came to 12 bases. This CDR3 has 14 amino acids.

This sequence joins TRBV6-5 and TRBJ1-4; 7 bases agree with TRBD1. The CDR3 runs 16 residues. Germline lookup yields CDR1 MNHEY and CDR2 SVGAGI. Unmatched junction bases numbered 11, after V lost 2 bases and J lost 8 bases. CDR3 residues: CASSYTPGQPREKLFF. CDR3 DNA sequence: TGTGCCAGCAGTTACACTCCGGGACAGCCTAGGGAAAAACTGTTTTTT.

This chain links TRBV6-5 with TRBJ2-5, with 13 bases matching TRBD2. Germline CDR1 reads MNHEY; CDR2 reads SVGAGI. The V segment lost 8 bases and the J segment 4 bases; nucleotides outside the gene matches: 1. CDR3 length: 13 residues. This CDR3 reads CASGLAGVETQYF. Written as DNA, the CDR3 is TGTGCCAGCGGACTAGCGGGGGTAGAGACCCAGTACTTC.

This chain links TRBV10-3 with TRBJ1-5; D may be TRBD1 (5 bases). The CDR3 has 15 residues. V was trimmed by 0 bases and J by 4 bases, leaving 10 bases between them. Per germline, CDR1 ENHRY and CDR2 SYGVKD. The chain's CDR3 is CAISESPGVNQPQHF. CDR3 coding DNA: TGTGCCATCAGTGAGTCACCGGGGGTTAATCAGCCCCAGCATTTT.

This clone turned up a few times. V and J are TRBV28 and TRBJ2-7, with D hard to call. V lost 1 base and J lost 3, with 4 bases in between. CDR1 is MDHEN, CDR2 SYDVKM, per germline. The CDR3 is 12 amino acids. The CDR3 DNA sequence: TGTGCCAGCAGTTTATACAGCTACGAGCAGTACTTC. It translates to CASSLYSYEQYF. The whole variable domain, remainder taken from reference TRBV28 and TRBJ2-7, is DVKVTQSSRYLVKRTGEKVFLECVQDMDHENMFWYRQDPGLGLRLIYFSYDVKMKEKGDIPEGYSVSREKKERFSLILESASTNQTSMYLCASSLYSYEQYFGPGTRLTVT.

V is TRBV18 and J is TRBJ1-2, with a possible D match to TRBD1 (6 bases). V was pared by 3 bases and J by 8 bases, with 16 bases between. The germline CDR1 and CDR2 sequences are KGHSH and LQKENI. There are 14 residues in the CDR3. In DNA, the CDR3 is TGTGCCAGCTCACCGTCGCCAGGGGTTAGCGGCTACACCTTC. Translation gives CASSPSPGVSGYTF.